These 19 T cell receptor beta chains share one sample of origin, sequenced in a study of neurological immune-mediated disorders. TCRdb called the 5' RACE reads again in MiXCR, with one record for every CDR3 protein. The table has about 120,000 distinct CDR3 sequences, roughly 3.2% seen once. What was sequenced was PBMCs. The source of these receptors is a woman in her 30s with multiple sclerosis.

The chain employs TRBV19 and TRBJ2-4; no firm D call. Germline CDR1 LNHDA, CDR2 SQIVND (reference sequence). Deletions cut 1 base from V and 10 bases from J, with 11 bases between. The CDR3 covers 13 residues. The CDR3 bases are TGTGCCAGTAGTATAGCACATAGGAAAATTCAGTACTTC. Protein product: CASSIAHRKIQYF.

To note about this clonotype: The CDR3 does not end in the conserved phenylalanine or tryptophan, so this is likely a read error. The rearrangement links TRBV12-3 or TRBV12-4 to TRBJ2-4, with D possibly matching TRBD1 (6 bases). The CDR3 totals 14 residues. Trimming removed 4 bases at V and 0 bases at J, with 7 bases between. CDR3 coding DNA: TGTGCCAGCAGTTGGGGGCTAGCCAAAAACATTCAGTACTGC. This sequence encodes CASSWGLAKNIQYC.

This clonotype was detected ten times or more. J is TRBJ1-2 and V is TRBV4-3, with D uncertain. Trimming took 0 bases from V and 4 from J, leaving 9 bases between them. CDR1 is LGHNA, CDR2 YSLEER, per germline. The CDR3 covers 14 residues. CDR3 loop: CASSQDREPYGYTF. Here the CDR3 DNA reads TGCGCCAGCAGCCAAGATAGAGAGCCCTATGGCTACACCTTC.

This clonotype was seen many times. The chain joins TRBV7-9 to TRBJ2-2; 7 nucleotides align to TRBD1. The CDR3 has 15 residues. V was clipped by 6 bases and J by 2 bases; unmatched bases: 6. CDR1 SEHNR and CDR2 FQNEAQ come from the germline V gene (reference sequence). The CDR3 DNA sequence: TGTGCCAGCAGGCCCGGGACAGCTAACACCGGGGAGCTGTTTTTT. As protein: CASRPGTANTGELFF.

In this sample, this clonotype turned up many times. The rearrangement uses TRBV27 and TRBJ1-1, with D unresolved. CDR1 and CDR2 from the germline V gene are MNHEY and SMNVEV (reference sequence). CDR3 length equals 13 residues. The V end lost 1 base, the J end lost 1 base, and 4 bases lay between the germline ends. The CDR3 region is CASSLYRNTEAFF. The CDR3, as DNA: TGTGCCAGCAGTTTATACAGGAACACTGAAGCTTTCTTT.

This clonotype was observed many times. This chain links TRBV5-6 with TRBJ1-5; tentative D call: TRBD1 (5 bases). Between the trimmed V and J ends, which lost 3 bases and 7 bases, there was a span of 17 bases. The CDR3 has 15 amino acids. Looked up from germline, CDR1 is SGHDT and CDR2 is YYEEEE. The CDR3 nucleotides read TGTGCCAGCAGCTCGGGACGCGTATCGGGGCAGCCCCAGCATTTT. Translation gives CASSSGRVSGQPQHF. Full variable domain (outside the CDR3, taken from reference TRBV5-6 and TRBJ1-5): DAGVTQSPTHLIKTRGQQVTLRCSPKSGHDTVSWYQQALGQGPQFIFQYYEEEERQRGNFPDRFSGHQFPNYSSELNVNALLLGDSALYLCASSSGRVSGQPQHFGDGTRLSIL.

A note on this clonotype: This sequence may be a read error, since a much larger clone differs from it by one base. The gene calls are TRBV29-1 and TRBJ2-7; tentative D call: TRBD2 (5 bases). V was trimmed by 4 bases and J by 3 bases, leaving 13 bases between them. In germline, CDR1 is SQVTM, CDR2 ANQGSEA. This CDR3 is 13 amino acids long. The CDR3 sequence: CSVAGKGVYEQYF. CDR3 coding DNA: TGCAGCGTTGCCGGGAAAGGTGTCTACGAGCAGTACTTC.

This clonotype was counted ten times or more. This chain joins TRBV7-9 and TRBJ2-2; no clear D gene. Germline V gene data show CDR1 as SEHNR and CDR2 as FQNEAQ (reference sequence). V lost 2 bases, J lost 3 bases, and 10 bases lay in between. CDR3 size: 15 residues. CDR3: CASSLKSVDTGELFF. The CDR3 DNA reads TGTGCCAGCAGCTTAAAGTCCGTTGACACCGGGGAGCTGTTTTTT.

Ten or more counts support this clonotype. The J gene is TRBJ2-1, the V gene TRBV20-1; maybe TRBD2 (5 bases). CDR1 and CDR2 from the germline V gene are DFQATT and SNEGSKA (reference sequence). Trimming removed 5 bases from V and 7 bases from J, with 12 bases in between. This CDR3 has 12 amino acids. CDR3 in DNA: TGCAGTGCTGTGGATACTAGTAATGAGCAGTTCTTC. Its protein is CSAVDTSNEQFF.

This clonotype was recorded many times. The rearrangement joins TRBV5-1 to TRBJ1-1, with 11 bases identical to TRBD1. Germline loops: CDR1 SGHRS, CDR2 YFSETQ. The CDR3 is 15 residues long. V was clipped by 4 bases and J by 4 bases; unmatched bases: 6. The CDR3 coding sequence is TGCGCCAGCAGCCCCGGGACAGGGGGGTTCACTGAAGCTTTCTTT. This gives the protein CASSPGTGGFTEAFF.

This clonotype was observed a few times. V gene TRBV4-3 combines with J gene TRBJ1-3, with TRBD1 as a possible D gene (5 bases). CDR3 length: 15 amino acids. The V gene lost 2 bases and the J gene lost 4 bases, with 12 bases spanning the gap. Germline lookup yields CDR1 LGHNA and CDR2 YSLEER. This CDR3 is CASSQLGGLGNTIYF. For the CDR3, the DNA is TGCGCCAGCAGCCAACTTGGGGGATTAGGAAACACCATATATTTT.

This clonotype was recorded at least ten times. This chain connects TRBV7-9 to TRBJ1-2; D gene ambiguous. The length of the CDR3 is 17 residues. Deletions cut 0 bases from V and 0 bases from J, with 14 bases between. Per germline, CDR1 SEHNR and CDR2 FQNEAQ (reference sequence). The CDR3 here is CASSLAGSPPTNYGYTF. CDR3 DNA: TGTGCCAGCAGCTTAGCGGGGTCCCCCCCCACTAACTATGGCTACACCTTC.

This clonotype was detected many times. This chain uses TRBV5-1 with TRBJ1-1, with 8 bases matching TRBD1. V lost 4 bases, J lost 2 bases, and 4 bases stayed unmatched. In germline, CDR1 is SGHRS, CDR2 YFSETQ. CDR3 length equals 14 residues. CDR3 sequence reads: CASSPGTGNTEAFF. Here the CDR3 DNA reads TGCGCCAGCAGCCCCGGGACAGGCAACACTGAAGCTTTCTTT. The complete variable domain, with remaining parts taken from reference TRBV5-1 and TRBJ1-1, reads KAGVTQTPRYLIKTRGQQVTLSCSPISGHRSVSWYQQTPGQGLQFLFEYFSETQRNKGNFPGRFSGRQFSNSRSEMNVSTLELGDSALYLCASSPGTGNTEAFFGQGTRLTVV.

This clonotype was seen repeatedly, ten times or more. CDR3 sequence reads: CSARAGQPAIYF. In DNA form, the CDR3 reads TGCAGTGCTAGAGCAGGACAGCCAGCCATATATTTT. The chain carries TRBV20-1 and TRBJ1-3; D may be TRBD1 (6 bases). The CDR3 contains 12 residues. The germline V gene has CDR1 DFQATT and CDR2 SNEGSKA (reference sequence). V lost 1 base to trimming and J lost 11 bases, with 12 bases between them.

The chain recombines TRBV6-6 with TRBJ2-3; TRBD2 aligns across 12 bases. The CDR3 runs 14 residues. CDR1 is MNHNY and CDR2 is SVGAGI in the germline V gene (reference sequence). The V segment lost 6 bases and the J segment 5 bases; nucleotides outside the gene matches: 3. The CDR3, as DNA: TGTGCCAGCAGGGAGACTAGCGGGGGAGATACGCAGTATTTT. The encoded protein is CASRETSGGDTQYF.

This clonotype was counted many times. The chain joins TRBV5-1 to TRBJ1-3; 11 bases fit TRBD1. Germline lookup yields CDR1 SGHRS and CDR2 YFSETQ. The CDR3 covers 17 residues. The V gene end was trimmed by 4 bases and the J gene end by 0 bases; junction bases not matched to a gene: 6. The CDR3 DNA follows: TGCGCCAGCAGCATCACCGGGACAGGGGGCTCTGGAAACACCATATATTTT. It translates to CASSITGTGGSGNTIYF. Full variable domain (missing parts from reference TRBV5-1 and TRBJ1-3): KAGVTQTPRYLIKTRGQQVTLSCSPISGHRSVSWYQQTPGQGLQFLFEYFSETQRNKGNFPGRFSGRQFSNSRSEMNVSTLELGDSALYLCASSITGTGGSGNTIYFGEGSWLTVV.

This clonotype was seen repeatedly, ten times or more. The chain links TRBV7-2 to TRBJ1-6, with D perhaps matching TRBD1 (5 bases). Germline values: CDR1 SGHTA, CDR2 FQGNSA. Trimming cost V 1 base and J 15 bases, with 13 bases left between them. The CDR3 is made up of 13 amino acids. CDR3 DNA sequence: TGTGCCAGCAGCTTAGAAGGGGACCGAGACCTCCACTTT. Amino acids: CASSLEGDRDLHF.

This clonotype was counted many times. This chain joins TRBV29-1 and TRBJ2-1, with TRBD1 as a possible D gene (6 bases). This CDR3 has 13 residues. Trimming cost V 7 bases and J 6 bases, with 16 bases left between them. CDR1 is SQVTM, CDR2 ANQGSEA, per germline. CDR3: CSGLETGANEQFF. The CDR3 nucleotides read TGCAGCGGCCTGGAGACAGGAGCCAATGAGCAGTTCTTC.

This clonotype occurred many times. V is TRBV5-4 and J is TRBJ2-2; 8 nucleotides match TRBD1. Per the germline V gene, CDR1 is SGHNT and CDR2 is YYREEE (reference sequence). The J segment lost 5 bases and the V segment lost 4 bases, leaving 10 bases of the junction unmatched. The CDR3 covers 16 residues. Here the CDR3 reads CASSLPDRGVTGELFF. As DNA, the CDR3 is TGTGCCAGCAGCCTACCAGACAGGGGAGTGACCGGGGAGCTGTTTTTT.